This T cell receptor beta chain was observed in a study of post-analysis software for immune sequencing data. This clonotype was recorded a few times. Antigen: not known. The CDR3 has 17 residues. Germline V gene lookup returns CDR1 MNHEY and CDR2 SVGAGI. Trimming cost V 4 bases and J 6 bases; bases outside gene matches: 16. cDNA libraries of TCR beta carried unique molecular identifiers. In TCRdb, the PCR reads were re-called with MiXCR into one record per CDR3 protein. The sample carries more than 450,000 distinct CDR3 sequences, roughly two fifths recorded once. Regarding the study as a whole: Batch-mates among the samples co-clustered strongly by F measure. Several TRBV segments (TRBV5-6, TRBV5-1 and TRBV20-1 among them) occurred more frequently in patients than in controls. Compared with controls, patients showed significantly lower normalized Chao1 diversity.

The chain employs TRBV6-5 and TRBJ1-2, with 8 bases matching TRBD1. This TCR was sampled from a girl between 10 and 17 years old with multiple sclerosis. The material sequenced was blood. As DNA, the CDR3 is TGTGCCAGCAGTTCATTATTTTCAGGGGGCGCGAAGCATGGCTACACCTTC. This gives the protein CASSSLFSGGAKHGYTF.